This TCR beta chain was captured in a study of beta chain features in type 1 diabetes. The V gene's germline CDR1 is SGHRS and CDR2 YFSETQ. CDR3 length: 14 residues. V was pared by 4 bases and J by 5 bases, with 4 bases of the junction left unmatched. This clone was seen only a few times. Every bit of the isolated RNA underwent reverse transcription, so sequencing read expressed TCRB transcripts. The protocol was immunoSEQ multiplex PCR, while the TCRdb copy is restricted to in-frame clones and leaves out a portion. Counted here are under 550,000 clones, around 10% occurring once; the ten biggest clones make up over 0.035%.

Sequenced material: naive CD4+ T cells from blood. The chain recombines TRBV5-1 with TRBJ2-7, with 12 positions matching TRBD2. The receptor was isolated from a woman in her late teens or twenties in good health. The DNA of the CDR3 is TGCGCCAGCAGCCAGCTAGCGGGAGGGAACGAGCAGTACTTC. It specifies CASSQLAGGNEQYF.